Reported below is one T cell receptor (beta chain). This clone has just one count. Its cognate antigen has yet to be identified. No base qualities exist here, and no much larger clone lies one base off it. The immunoSEQ Assay, a bias-controlled multiplex PCR, was used to amplify TCRbeta CDR3 regions from genomic DNA. From the authors' description of their analysis: Within the assay, amplification of reference gene primers was used to estimate how many nucleated cells each sample contained. Sequence reads were collapsed and filtered to measure the absolute abundance of every unique TCRbeta CDR3 rearrangement. Productive Simpson clonality was computed per sample as the square root of Simpson's diversity index over productive rearrangements. TCRdb stores this immuneACCESS table with in-frame sequences only. Part of the clones is absent; in the studies checked, under half of the shortfall reflects unresolved V genes, and no reason is known for the rest. V and J calls plus clone size are reproduced from that table; the DNA served to infer D and trimming. The sample yields fewer than 85,000 clones; over 85% were counted once. 4.6% of the sample rests with the top ten.

From a lookup of the germline V gene (reference sequence), CDR1 and CDR2 are SEHNR and FQNEAQ. The junction shows trimming of 7 bases on V and 5 bases on J, plus 11 bases between the germline ends. The CDR3 runs 12 residues from the cysteine to the phenylalanine. The only DNA kept is the CDR3, 36 bases in frame from the first base. These data originate in a study of blood T cell repertoires in COVID-19 (dated by TCRdb to the early 2020s). Broadly, across the study: Collaborator samples came from the United States, Italy and Spain and covered acute and convalescent phases of COVID-19. The prospective study material was composed of cDNA or gDNA derived from T cells, B-cell-depleted T cells, or PBMCs. The dataset comprised deeply sampled blood TCRbeta repertoires from subjects exposed to, actively infected with, or recovered from COVID-19. The repertoires were released in a freely available public database meant as a resource for research on the immune response to SARS-CoV-2. The samples were drawn from the first 160 participants of the ongoing ImmuneRACE study and from over 950 subjects provided by 6 global collaborators. Nearly every sample came with metadata listing a de-identified subject ID, COVID-19 status, age in years and sex. Where available, HLA class I and class II types were obtained from metadata supplied by the sample provider rather than from assay-based typing. Beyond this particular receptor, the publication reports: Clinical and demographic metadata were provided uncurated, with the amount varying by source and participant.

The collaborating institutions used their own protocols to collect whole blood in K2EDTA tubes. For TCRbeta analysis, collaborators shipped samples in one of three forms: frozen whole blood, isolated PBMCs, or DNA extracted from either of those sample types. The receptor was derived from a man aged 50 or older with active COVID-19. The sequenced sample was peripheral blood. The sequence links TRBV7-9 to TRBJ1-1; a confident D gene designation cannot be given. The CDR3 amino acid sequence is: CASMSLQTEAFF. The bases read TGTGCCAGCATGTCCCTCCAGACTGAAGCTTTCTTT.